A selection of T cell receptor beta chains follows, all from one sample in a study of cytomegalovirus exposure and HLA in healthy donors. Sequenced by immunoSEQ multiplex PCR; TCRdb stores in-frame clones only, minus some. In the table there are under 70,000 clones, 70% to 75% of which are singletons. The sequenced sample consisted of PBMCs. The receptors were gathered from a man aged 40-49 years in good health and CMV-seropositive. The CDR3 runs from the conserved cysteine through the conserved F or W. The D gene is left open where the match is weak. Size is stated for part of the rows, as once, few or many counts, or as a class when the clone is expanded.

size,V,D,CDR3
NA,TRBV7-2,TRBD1,CASSWGMDRVQDTQYF
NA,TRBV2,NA,CASRTQGLNEKLFF
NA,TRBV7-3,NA,CASSTDSLGDTQYF
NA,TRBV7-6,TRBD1,CASSSGAGGQGAWEQYF
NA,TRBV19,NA,CASSPTTGSLRQYF
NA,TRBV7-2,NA,CASSLRPSSQETQYF
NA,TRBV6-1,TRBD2,CASIVLAGGDEQFF
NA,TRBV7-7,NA,CASSYQAEETQYF
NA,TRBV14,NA,CASSRDEGVYGYTF
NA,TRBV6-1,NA,CASSVLGGQTYEQYF
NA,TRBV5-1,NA,CASSGTLLTGELFF
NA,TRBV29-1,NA,CSVLRNTGELFF
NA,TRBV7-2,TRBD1,CASSLERQGRAGANVLTF
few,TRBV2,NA,CASSRLNSNQPQHF
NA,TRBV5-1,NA,CASSSSGGELFF
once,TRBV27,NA,CASSSQGRGYGYTF
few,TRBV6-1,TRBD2,CASSDMAGGWTDTQYF
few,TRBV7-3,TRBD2,CASSPSSGGEGNEQFF
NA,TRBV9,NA,CASSATLTNTEAFF
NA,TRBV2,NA,CASRGYTEAFF
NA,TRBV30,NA,CAWSVVGHTEAFF
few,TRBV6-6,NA,CASSSIQTAYSPLHF
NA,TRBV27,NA,CASSLSPVNQPQHF
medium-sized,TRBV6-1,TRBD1,CASRYLQGANTEAFF
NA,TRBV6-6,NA,CASTKTVSNEKLFF
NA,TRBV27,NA,CASSRGKFNTGELFF
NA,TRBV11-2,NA,CASSLEREKGETQYF
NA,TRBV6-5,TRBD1,CASSYGTGGRTDTQYF
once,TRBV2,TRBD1,CASIDTGEAYEQYF
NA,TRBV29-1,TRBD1,CSVDERGRANYGYTF
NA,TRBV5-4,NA,CASSRLGAETYNEQFF
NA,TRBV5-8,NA,CASKRADEQYF
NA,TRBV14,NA,CASSARLANYGYTF
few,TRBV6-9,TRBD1,CASTDRVWDTGELFF
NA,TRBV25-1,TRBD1,CASSLRDRVDTQYF
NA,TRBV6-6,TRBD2,CASSYSPRGGSEQYF
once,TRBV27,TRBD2,CASLARGADTQYF
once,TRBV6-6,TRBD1,CASDRGVGNTEAFF
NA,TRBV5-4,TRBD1,CASSSPPGQKETQYF
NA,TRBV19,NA,CASRTGWAQHF